These 20 T cell receptor beta chains originate from one sample sequenced in a study of vaccination effects on CD4 cells after COVID-19. Antigen-specific CD4+ T cells expanded by the ViraFEST assay with viral peptide pools were then sequenced. Scientists isolated CD4+ T cells after a roughly 10-day culture period ended. Either the BNT162b2 or mRNA-1273 vaccine was given to participants in two doses. Antigens for these TCRs are unknown. Assay: immunoSEQ multiplex PCR; the TCRdb copy retains only in-frame clones and omits some. Of about 28,000 clones listed, 70% to 75% are singletons. The specimen comprised CD4+ T cells from PBMCs cultured with HCoV-NL63 spike peptides, sampled after COVID-19 vaccination. All receptors come from a human donor who received a COVID-19 vaccine.

The chain uses TRBV14 and TRBJ1-2; no reliable D call. CDR3 size: 13 residues. V was clipped by 0 bases and J by 2 bases, with 4 bases between them. The germline gives CDR1 SGHDN, CDR2 FVKESK. The chain's CDR3 is CASSQDLNYGYTF. CDR3 nucleotide sequence: TGTGCCAGCAGCCAAGACCTAAACTATGGCTACACCTTC.

The V call is TRBV10-2, the J call TRBJ2-5; possibly TRBD2 for D (5 bases). This CDR3 has 12 residues. Germline V gives CDR1 WSHSY, CDR2 SAAADI. Trimming removed 10 bases at V and 2 bases at J, with 11 bases between. CDR3 bases: TGCGCCACTTCAGCGGTACAAGAGACCCAGTACTTC. Its protein product is CATSAVQETQYF.

Points on this clone: This sample includes further DNA sequences coding for the same CDR3. The V and J genes are TRBV5-1 and TRBJ2-1; D call uncertain. The V gene's germline CDR1 is SGHRS and CDR2 YFSETQ. Trimming took off 1 base at V and 1 base at J, with 3 bases between the two ends. The CDR3 is 13 residues long. CDR3 sequence: CASSLNSYNEQFF. CDR3 nucleotides: TGCGCCAGCAGCTTGAATTCCTACAATGAGCAGTTCTTC.

The rearrangement uses TRBV3-1 (or the pseudogene TRBV3-2) and TRBJ1-1, with D hard to call. CDR3 size: 12 residues. The V and J ends lost 3 bases and 4 bases respectively, with 6 bases between them. Germline values: CDR1 LGHDT, CDR2 YNNKEL (reference sequence). The CDR3 DNA sequence: TGTGCCAGCAGCCAGGGTGGCACTGAAGCTTTCTTT. Its translation: CASSQGGTEAFF.

This clone was seen more than once but under ten times. This chain joins TRBV5-4 and TRBJ1-1; D is ambiguous. The V end lost 0 bases, the J end lost 5 bases, and 8 bases lay between the germline ends. Germline V gene lookup returns CDR1 SGHNT and CDR2 YYREEE (reference sequence). This CDR3 spans 13 amino acids. CDR3 loop: CASSLGGVTEAFF. The CDR3, as DNA: TGTGCCAGCAGCTTGGGCGGGGTGACTGAAGCTTTCTTT.

V is TRBV6-5 and J is TRBJ1-2; 7 bases agree with TRBD1. V shed 10 bases and J 7 bases; nucleotides not matched to a gene: 15. The CDR3 extends over 14 amino acids. The germline V gene encodes CDR1 MNHEY and CDR2 SVGAGI. This CDR3 reads CATTRQGLGFGYTF. The CDR3 DNA is TGTGCCACTACCAGACAGGGTTTGGGGTTTGGCTACACCTTC.

This clone was detected only once. In DNA form, the CDR3 reads TGTGCCAGCAGTTCACGGGCAGGAGGTGACTATGGCTACACCTTC. This translates into CASSSRAGGDYGYTF. The chain joins TRBV6-5 to TRBJ1-2; the D is unclear. V lost 4 bases and J 3 bases, leaving 15 bases between the germline ends. CDR3 length: 15 residues. CDR1 is MNHEY, CDR2 SVGAGI, per germline.

The chain has TRBV19 and TRBJ1-1; D remains ambiguous. The length of the CDR3 is 15 residues. Trimming pared 2 bases from V and 5 bases from J, leaving 15 bases between. Germline CDR1 is LNHDA and CDR2 is SQIVND (reference sequence). In nucleotides, the CDR3 is TGTGCCAGTAGTATACGGCTAACTGGTCGGACTGAAGCTTTCTTT. This codes for CASSIRLTGRTEAFF.

J is TRBJ1-1 and V is TRBV19; D not resolved. The CDR3 runs 15 residues. The germline V and J ends were trimmed by 4 bases and 8 bases, with 20 bases remaining between them. Germline CDR1 is LNHDA and CDR2 is SQIVND (reference sequence). CDR3 bases: TGTGCCAGTAGTACCCTGGGCAGCGGTGAGACCGAAGCTTTCTTT. Encoded protein: CASSTLGSGETEAFF.

This clone was observed a handful of times. This sequence joins TRBV15 and TRBJ2-3; 9 nucleotides align to TRBD2. The CDR3 loop spans 15 amino acids. The junction had 2 bases not matched to a gene; V was cut back by 0 bases and J by 4 bases. Germline CDR1 LNHNV, CDR2 YYDKDF (reference sequence). CDR3 nucleotides: TGTGCCACCAGCAGAGATGCGGGGGGGTCAGATACGCAGTATTTT. It is translated as CATSRDAGGSDTQYF.

This rearrangement joins TRBV21-1 to TRBJ1-5. TRBV21-1 corresponds to a pseudogene. The CDR3 length is 12 residues. The CDR3 DNA follows: TGTGCCAGCACCGGGACTGGTCAGCCCCAGCATTTT. It yields the protein CASTGTGQPQHF.

The chain recombines TRBV7-6 with TRBJ2-5; D unresolved. Germline CDR1 reads SGHVS; CDR2 reads FNYEAQ. There are 17 residues in the CDR3. V was cut by 1 base and J by 4 bases, with 19 bases left in between. Written as DNA, the CDR3 is TGTGCCAGCAGCTTAGGCCGTGGAAGGGAAGTAGGAGAGACCCAGTACTTC. Translated, it gives CASSLGRGREVGETQYF.

The rearrangement uses TRBV24-1 and TRBJ1-5; the D is unclear. V gave up 2 bases and J gave up 1 base, with 5 bases separating them. The CDR3 has 14 amino acids. CDR1 KGHDR and CDR2 SFDVKD come from the germline V gene. CDR3 sequence (DNA): TGTGCCACCAGTGATTCCGCCAGCAATCAGCCCCAGCATTTT. It specifies CATSDSASNQPQHF.

This rearrangement joins TRBV3-1 (or the pseudogene TRBV3-2) to TRBJ2-5; 9 nucleotides align to TRBD2. The J segment lost 2 bases and the V segment lost 8 bases, leaving 3 bases of the junction unmatched. CDR3 length: 13 residues. CDR1 and CDR2 (germline): LGHDT, YNNKEL (reference sequence). The CDR3, as DNA: TGTGCCAGCGTTAGCGGGGGTCAAGAGACCCAGTACTTC. The encoded protein is CASVSGGQETQYF.

This chain uses TRBV19 with TRBJ2-3; 9 nucleotides match TRBD1. The CDR3 has 14 amino acids. Trimming took 7 bases from V and 6 from J; bases not matched to a gene: 8. Germline CDR1 is LNHDA and CDR2 is SQIVND (reference sequence). The CDR3 is CASIGGQGLDTQYF. The CDR3 bases are TGTGCCAGTATCGGGGGACAGGGCTTGGATACGCAGTATTTT.

The J gene is TRBJ2-7, the V gene TRBV20-1; D remains ambiguous. Germline V gene sequence: CDR1 DFQATT, CDR2 SNEGSKA (reference sequence). V shed 5 bases and J shed 4 bases, with 9 bases lying between them. CDR3 length: 11 amino acids. The CDR3 DNA sequence: TGCAGTGCTCTGCGCGTATACGAGCAGTACTTC. Its protein is CSALRVYEQYF.

This clone was counted only a few times. J is TRBJ2-1 and V is TRBV5-1; either TRBD1 or TRBD2 may fit D (5 bases each). The CDR3 covers 12 residues. V gave up 6 bases and J gave up 7 bases, with 11 bases separating them. The V gene's germline CDR1 is SGHRS and CDR2 YFSETQ. The CDR3 region has the DNA TGCGCCAGCATAGGGACCATTAATGAGCAGTTCTTC. Its translation: CASIGTINEQFF.

This clone was observed a single time. The chain links TRBV5-4 to TRBJ1-2; D might be TRBD1 (6 bases). Trimming stripped 4 bases from V and 0 bases from J, with 10 bases between. The CDR3 totals 14 residues. The V gene's germline CDR1 is SGHNT and CDR2 YYREEE (reference sequence). CDR3 nucleotides: TGTGCCAGCAGCAGGGACATAGCTAACTATGGCTACACCTTC. As protein: CASSRDIANYGYTF.

The rearrangement links TRBV5-6 to TRBJ2-5, with D unclear. V was trimmed by 0 bases and J by 4 bases, leaving 10 bases between them. The CDR3 has 14 residues. Germline-derived CDR1 and CDR2 are SGHDT and YYEEEE. CDR3 residues: CASSLGRARETQYF. Here the CDR3 DNA reads TGTGCCAGCAGCTTGGGTCGGGCGAGAGAGACCCAGTACTTC.

The rearrangement joins TRBV4-1 to TRBJ1-5; no clear D gene. The germline V and J ends were trimmed by 3 bases and 1 base, with 7 bases remaining between them. Germline CDR1 reads MGHRA; CDR2 reads YSYEKL. This CDR3 comprises 14 residues. As DNA, the CDR3 is TGCGCCAGCAGCCAGCCCATGAGCAATCAGCCCCAGCATTTT. Amino acids: CASSQPMSNQPQHF.